The rows below give T cell receptor beta chains drawn from one sample of a study of T-cell memory formation after mild COVID-19. TCRdb used MiXCR to reprocess the 5' RACE reads, holding one entry per CDR3 protein. The profile shows around 310,000 distinct CDR3 sequences, around a fifth of them singletons. Material: PBMCs or a T cell subset sorted from them (not recorded which). The origin of the receptors is a man between 18 and 35 years old who had mild COVID-19 (a few samples of this study predate the infection). Cell type and time point are not known. The CDR3 runs from the conserved cysteine through the conserved F or W. Each record gives: V gene, D gene, clone size, J gene, CDR3 length, CDR3 protein, CDR3 DNA. A D gene is named only where the DNA matches it firmly. Expanded clones are given a class, and other clones once, few, many or no size at all.

v_call: TRBV7-9
d_call: .
clone_size: .
j_call: TRBJ2-5
cdr3_length: 14
cdr3_aa: CASSLVRDQETQYF
cdr3_nt: TGTGCCAGCAGCTTAGTTAGAGACCAAGAGACCCAGTACTTC

v_call: TRBV5-1
d_call: TRBD1
clone_size: few
j_call: TRBJ1-6
cdr3_length: 14
cdr3_aa: CASRAGTASSPLHF
cdr3_nt: TGCGCCAGCAGAGCCGGGACAGCGAGTTCACCCCTCCACTTT

v_call: TRBV7-9
d_call: TRBD2
clone_size: .
j_call: TRBJ2-5
cdr3_length: 15
cdr3_aa: CASSSPSGERETQYF
cdr3_nt: TGTGCCAGCAGCTCTCCTAGCGGGGAGCGGGAGACCCAGTACTTC

v_call: TRBV10-3
d_call: TRBD1
clone_size: .
j_call: TRBJ1-4
cdr3_length: 15
cdr3_aa: CAISEPAGQVQKLFF
cdr3_nt: TGTGCCATCAGTGAGCCAGCGGGACAGGTTCAAAAACTGTTTTTT

v_call: TRBV7-6
d_call: .
clone_size: few
j_call: TRBJ2-7
cdr3_length: 14
cdr3_aa: CASSLTDGRGEQYF
cdr3_nt: TGTGCCAGCAGCTTAACCGACGGAAGGGGCGAGCAGTACTTC

v_call: TRBV3-1
d_call: TRBD1
clone_size: few
j_call: TRBJ1-1
cdr3_length: 13
cdr3_aa: CASSLLRDSEAFF
cdr3_nt: TGTGCCAGCAGCCTACTCCGGGACAGTGAAGCTTTCTTT

v_call: TRBV7-2
d_call: TRBD1
clone_size: few
j_call: TRBJ2-2
cdr3_length: 15
cdr3_aa: CASSPDRVNTGELFF
cdr3_nt: TGTGCCAGCAGCCCAGACAGGGTCAACACCGGGGAGCTGTTTTTT

v_call: TRBV5-1
d_call: .
clone_size: few
j_call: TRBJ1-2
cdr3_length: 13
cdr3_aa: CASSLRAEGGYTF
cdr3_nt: TGCGCCAGCAGCTTGAGGGCCGAGGGTGGCTACACCTTC

v_call: TRBV20-1
d_call: .
clone_size: few
j_call: TRBJ1-1
cdr3_length: 12
cdr3_aa: CSARSVNTEAFF
cdr3_nt: TGCAGTGCTAGAAGTGTCAACACTGAAGCTTTCTTT

v_call: TRBV5-1
d_call: TRBD1
clone_size: .
j_call: TRBJ2-3
cdr3_length: 14
cdr3_aa: CASNDRGATDTQYF
cdr3_nt: TGCGCCAGCAACGACAGGGGGGCGACAGATACGCAGTATTTT

v_call: TRBV4-2
d_call: TRBD2
clone_size: .
j_call: TRBJ2-3
cdr3_length: 15
cdr3_aa: CASSQSSGGADTQYF
cdr3_nt: TGTGCCAGCAGCCAGAGTAGCGGGGGGGCAGATACGCAGTATTTT

v_call: TRBV4-3
d_call: .
clone_size: .
j_call: TRBJ2-1
cdr3_length: 17
cdr3_aa: CASSQEAAINYGHEQFF
cdr3_nt: TGCGCCAGCAGCCAAGAAGCTGCGATTAACTACGGGCATGAGCAGTTCTTC

v_call: TRBV19
d_call: .
clone_size: many
j_call: TRBJ2-3
cdr3_length: 13
cdr3_aa: CASSIQGADTQYF
cdr3_nt: TGTGCCAGTAGTATACAGGGCGCAGATACGCAGTATTTT

v_call: TRBV6-6
d_call: .
clone_size: .
j_call: TRBJ2-7
cdr3_length: 15
cdr3_aa: CASSQRDGPSYEQYF
cdr3_nt: TGTGCCAGCAGTCAGAGGGACGGACCCTCCTACGAGCAGTACTTC

v_call: TRBV12-3/TRBV12-4
d_call: TRBD1
clone_size: few
j_call: TRBJ2-3
cdr3_length: 13
cdr3_aa: CASSWDRGHTQYF
cdr3_nt: TGTGCCAGCAGTTGGGACAGGGGCCATACGCAGTATTTT

v_call: TRBV4-1
d_call: TRBD2
clone_size: .
j_call: TRBJ2-1
cdr3_length: 14
cdr3_aa: CASRRGGGDDEQFF
cdr3_nt: TGCGCCAGCAGACGGGGGGGAGGGGACGATGAGCAGTTCTTC

v_call: TRBV20-1
d_call: .
clone_size: .
j_call: TRBJ2-3
cdr3_length: 12
cdr3_aa: CSARVSGTLQYF
cdr3_nt: TGCAGTGCTAGAGTGTCGGGAACTTTACAGTATTTT

v_call: TRBV7-6
d_call: TRBD2
clone_size: few
j_call: TRBJ2-2
cdr3_length: 13
cdr3_aa: CAGSGGRSGELFF
cdr3_nt: TGTGCCGGTAGCGGGGGGAGATCCGGGGAGCTGTTTTTT

v_call: TRBV6-5
d_call: .
clone_size: .
j_call: TRBJ2-1
cdr3_length: 13
cdr3_aa: CASSKGQYNEQFF
cdr3_nt: TGTGCCAGCAGTAAAGGACAGTACAATGAGCAGTTCTTC

v_call: TRBV5-4
d_call: TRBD1
clone_size: many
j_call: TRBJ1-1
cdr3_length: 16
cdr3_aa: CASSLAVQGAPTEAFF
cdr3_nt: TGTGCCAGCAGCTTGGCGGTTCAGGGGGCGCCTACTGAAGCTTTCTTT

v_call: TRBV6-2/TRBV6-3
d_call: .
clone_size: .
j_call: TRBJ1-6
cdr3_length: 15
cdr3_aa: CASSLWRTDNSPLHF
cdr3_nt: TGTGCCAGCAGTCTTTGGCGGACAGATAATTCACCCCTCCACTTT

v_call: TRBV12-3/TRBV12-4
d_call: .
clone_size: many
j_call: TRBJ1-3
cdr3_length: 15
cdr3_aa: CASRLQVISGNTIYF
cdr3_nt: TGTGCCAGCAGACTACAGGTGATCTCTGGAAACACCATATATTTT

v_call: TRBV27
d_call: .
clone_size: .
j_call: TRBJ2-3
cdr3_length: 15
cdr3_aa: CASSPFSPRTDTQYF
cdr3_nt: TGTGCCAGCAGCCCTTTTTCGCCTCGCACAGATACGCAGTATTTT

v_call: TRBV5-5
d_call: .
clone_size: .
j_call: TRBJ2-1
cdr3_length: 12
cdr3_aa: CASSSVLNEQFF
cdr3_nt: TGTGCCAGCAGCTCGGTCCTGAATGAGCAGTTCTTC

v_call: TRBV3-2
d_call: .
clone_size: few
j_call: TRBJ2-5
cdr3_length: 16
cdr3_aa: CASSHSGLAGKETQYF
cdr3_nt: TGTGCCAGCAGCCATTCTGGACTAGCGGGGAAGGAGACCCAGTACTTC

v_call: TRBV6-6
d_call: TRBD1
clone_size: few
j_call: TRBJ1-6
cdr3_length: 14
cdr3_aa: CASREGTVQSPLHF
cdr3_nt: TGTGCCAGCAGGGAGGGGACAGTTCAATCACCCCTCCACTTT

v_call: TRBV9
d_call: .
clone_size: .
j_call: TRBJ2-3
cdr3_length: 13
cdr3_aa: CASSVAGKDTQYF
cdr3_nt: TGTGCCAGCAGCGTAGCTGGAAAAGATACGCAGTATTTT

v_call: TRBV3-1
d_call: .
clone_size: many
j_call: TRBJ2-5
cdr3_length: 15
cdr3_aa: CASSQDLGPAGTQYF
cdr3_nt: TGTGCCAGCAGCCAAGATCTAGGCCCCGCGGGGACCCAGTACTTC

v_call: TRBV6-5
d_call: .
clone_size: many
j_call: TRBJ2-7
cdr3_length: 15
cdr3_aa: CASSYRQTAGVEQYF
cdr3_nt: TGTGCCAGCAGTTACCGGCAGACAGCCGGTGTCGAGCAGTACTTC

v_call: TRBV20-1
d_call: TRBD1
clone_size: .
j_call: TRBJ2-5
cdr3_length: 16
cdr3_aa: CSARDRRGQGDETQYF
cdr3_nt: TGCAGTGCTAGAGATCGGCGAGGACAGGGGGACGAGACCCAGTACTTC

v_call: TRBV7-8
d_call: .
clone_size: once
j_call: TRBJ2-5
cdr3_length: 14
cdr3_aa: CASSAWTEQETQYF
cdr3_nt: TGTGCCAGCAGCGCCTGGACAGAGCAAGAGACCCAGTACTTC

v_call: TRBV5-6
d_call: .
clone_size: .
j_call: TRBJ2-5
cdr3_length: 14
cdr3_aa: CASSLIRGQETQYF
cdr3_nt: TGTGCCAGCAGCTTGATCCGGGGCCAAGAGACCCAGTACTTC

v_call: TRBV19
d_call: TRBD1
clone_size: few
j_call: TRBJ2-7
cdr3_length: 15
cdr3_aa: CASSEAGTGAYEQYF
cdr3_nt: TGTGCCAGTAGTGAAGCCGGGACAGGAGCATACGAGCAGTACTTC

v_call: TRBV4-1
d_call: .
clone_size: few
j_call: TRBJ1-1
cdr3_length: 19
cdr3_aa: CASSQDPTSSTRANTEAFF
cdr3_nt: TGCGCCAGCAGCCAAGATCCGACCTCCTCTACCCGAGCGAACACTGAAGCTTTCTTT

v_call: TRBV5-4
d_call: .
clone_size: few
j_call: TRBJ1-1
cdr3_length: 13
cdr3_aa: CASSLGGRAEAFF
cdr3_nt: TGTGCCAGCAGCTTGGGGGGGCGGGCTGAAGCTTTCTTT

v_call: TRBV29-1
d_call: .
clone_size: .
j_call: TRBJ2-7
cdr3_length: 11
cdr3_aa: CSVRAGYEQYF
cdr3_nt: TGCAGCGTCCGTGCAGGGTACGAGCAGTACTTC

v_call: TRBV12-3/TRBV12-4
d_call: .
clone_size: .
j_call: TRBJ2-5
cdr3_length: 13
cdr3_aa: CASSALRAETQYF
cdr3_nt: TGTGCCAGCAGTGCCTTACGGGCAGAGACCCAGTACTTC

v_call: TRBV27
d_call: TRBD1
clone_size: .
j_call: TRBJ1-6
cdr3_length: 16
cdr3_aa: CASSNLDRGLNSPLHF
cdr3_nt: TGTGCCAGCAGTAATCTGGACAGGGGGCTTAATTCACCCCTCCACTTT

v_call: TRBV5-1
d_call: .
clone_size: .
j_call: TRBJ2-5
cdr3_length: 14
cdr3_aa: CASSPGPRAETQYF
cdr3_nt: TGCGCCAGCAGCCCCGGACCCAGGGCGGAGACCCAGTACTTC

v_call: TRBV20-1
d_call: TRBD1
clone_size: .
j_call: TRBJ2-5
cdr3_length: 12
cdr3_aa: CSPGQGAQTQYF
cdr3_nt: TGCAGTCCAGGACAGGGCGCACAGACCCAGTACTTC

v_call: TRBV29-1
d_call: TRBD2
clone_size: many
j_call: TRBJ2-1
cdr3_length: 16
cdr3_aa: CSVEDWSSGAGDEQFF
cdr3_nt: TGCAGCGTTGAAGATTGGAGTAGCGGGGCGGGGGATGAGCAGTTCTTC

v_call: TRBV11-2
d_call: TRBD2
clone_size: .
j_call: TRBJ2-7
cdr3_length: 16
cdr3_aa: CASSLSGLAGTYEQYF
cdr3_nt: TGTGCCAGCAGCCTGTCGGGACTAGCGGGGACCTACGAGCAGTACTTC

v_call: TRBV29-1
d_call: .
clone_size: few
j_call: TRBJ2-7
cdr3_length: 11
cdr3_aa: CSVAESYEQYF
cdr3_nt: TGCAGCGTTGCGGAATCCTACGAGCAGTACTTC

v_call: TRBV9
d_call: .
clone_size: .
j_call: TRBJ2-4
cdr3_length: 17
cdr3_aa: CASSVGRSGGAKNIQYF
cdr3_nt: TGTGCCAGCAGCGTAGGACGAAGCGGCGGCGCCAAAAACATTCAGTACTTC

v_call: TRBV6-5
d_call: .
clone_size: .
j_call: TRBJ2-3
cdr3_length: 15
cdr3_aa: CASSYGRGHTDTQYF
cdr3_nt: TGTGCCAGCAGTTACGGGCGGGGTCACACAGATACGCAGTATTTT

v_call: TRBV10-3
d_call: TRBD1
clone_size: .
j_call: TRBJ1-5
cdr3_length: 14
cdr3_aa: CAISAGDRAQPQHF
cdr3_nt: TGTGCCATCAGTGCAGGAGACAGGGCTCAGCCCCAGCATTTT

v_call: TRBV3-1
d_call: .
clone_size: few
j_call: TRBJ1-4
cdr3_length: 14
cdr3_aa: CASSQGQGWEKLFF
cdr3_nt: TGTGCCAGCAGCCAAGGTCAGGGTTGGGAAAAACTGTTTTTT

v_call: TRBV4-3
d_call: TRBD1
clone_size: few
j_call: TRBJ2-1
cdr3_length: 17
cdr3_aa: CASSQETGRGFGNEQFF
cdr3_nt: TGCGCCAGCAGCCAAGAGACGGGCAGGGGGTTCGGCAATGAGCAGTTCTTC

v_call: TRBV24-1
d_call: .
clone_size: .
j_call: TRBJ2-2
cdr3_length: 16
cdr3_aa: CATSDQTGRGTGELFF
cdr3_nt: TGTGCCACCAGTGACCAGACAGGGAGGGGCACCGGGGAGCTGTTTTTT

v_call: TRBV11-2
d_call: TRBD2
clone_size: .
j_call: TRBJ2-5
cdr3_length: 14
cdr3_aa: CASSYSGAQETQYF
cdr3_nt: TGTGCCAGCAGCTACAGCGGGGCTCAAGAGACCCAGTACTTC

v_call: TRBV5-1
d_call: TRBD1
clone_size: many
j_call: TRBJ2-1
cdr3_length: 14
cdr3_aa: CASSPGTGNNEQFF
cdr3_nt: TGCGCCAGCAGCCCAGGGACAGGAAACAATGAGCAGTTCTTC

v_call: TRBV4-1
d_call: .
clone_size: few
j_call: TRBJ2-7
cdr3_length: 15
cdr3_aa: CASSQGWGSSVEQYF
cdr3_nt: TGCGCCAGCAGCCAAGGCTGGGGTTCATCAGTCGAGCAGTACTTC

v_call: TRBV4-1
d_call: .
clone_size: few
j_call: TRBJ2-5
cdr3_length: 15
cdr3_aa: CASSLYGGPTETQYF
cdr3_nt: TGCGCCAGCAGCCTATACGGGGGGCCTACGGAGACCCAGTACTTC

v_call: TRBV5-1
d_call: TRBD1
clone_size: .
j_call: TRBJ2-3
cdr3_length: 16
cdr3_aa: CASRQGTGDLPDTQYF
cdr3_nt: TGCGCCAGCAGACAGGGTACAGGGGATCTACCAGATACGCAGTATTTT

v_call: TRBV15
d_call: .
clone_size: few
j_call: TRBJ1-5
cdr3_length: 14
cdr3_aa: CATSRESGPQPQHF
cdr3_nt: TGTGCCACCAGCAGAGAATCAGGTCCTCAGCCCCAGCATTTT